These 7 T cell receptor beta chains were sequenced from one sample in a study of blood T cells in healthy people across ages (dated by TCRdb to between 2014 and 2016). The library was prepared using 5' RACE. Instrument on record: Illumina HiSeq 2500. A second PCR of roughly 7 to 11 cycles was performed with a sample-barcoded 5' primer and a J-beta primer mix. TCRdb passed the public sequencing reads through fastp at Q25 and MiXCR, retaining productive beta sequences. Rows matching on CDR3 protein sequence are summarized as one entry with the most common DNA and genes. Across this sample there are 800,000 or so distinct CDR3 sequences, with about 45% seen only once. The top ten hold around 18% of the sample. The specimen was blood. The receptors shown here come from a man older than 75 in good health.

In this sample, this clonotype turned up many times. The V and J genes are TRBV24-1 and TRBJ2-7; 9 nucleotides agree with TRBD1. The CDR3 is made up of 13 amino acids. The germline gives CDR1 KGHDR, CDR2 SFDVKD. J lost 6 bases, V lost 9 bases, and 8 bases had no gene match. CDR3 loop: CATALGQGGEQYF. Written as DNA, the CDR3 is TGTGCCACCGCACTGGGACAGGGTGGCGAGCAGTACTTC.

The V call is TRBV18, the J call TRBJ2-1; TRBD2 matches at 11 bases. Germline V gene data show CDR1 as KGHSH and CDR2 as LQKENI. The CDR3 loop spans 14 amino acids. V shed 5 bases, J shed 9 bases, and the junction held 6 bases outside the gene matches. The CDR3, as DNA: TGTGCCAGCTCAAGTTCTAGCGGGAGGATTGAGCAGTTCTTC. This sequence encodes CASSSSSGRIEQFF.

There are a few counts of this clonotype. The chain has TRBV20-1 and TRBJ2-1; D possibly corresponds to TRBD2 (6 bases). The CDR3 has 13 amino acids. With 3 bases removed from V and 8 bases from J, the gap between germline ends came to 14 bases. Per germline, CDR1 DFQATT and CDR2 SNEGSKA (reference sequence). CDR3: CSARGGVTDEQFF. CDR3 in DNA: TGCAGTGCTAGGGGGGGAGTAACAGATGAGCAGTTCTTC.

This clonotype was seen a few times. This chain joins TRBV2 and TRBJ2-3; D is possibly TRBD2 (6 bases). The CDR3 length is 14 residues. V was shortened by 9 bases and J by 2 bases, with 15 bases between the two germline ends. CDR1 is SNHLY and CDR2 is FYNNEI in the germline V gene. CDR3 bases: TGTGCCAGTGGGGAGGCCGGGACCACAGATACGCAGTATTTT. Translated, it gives CASGEAGTTDTQYF.

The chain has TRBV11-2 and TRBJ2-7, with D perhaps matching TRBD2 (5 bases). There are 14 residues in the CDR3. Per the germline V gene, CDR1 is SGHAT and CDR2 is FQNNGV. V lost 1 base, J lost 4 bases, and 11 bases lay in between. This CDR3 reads CASSLVSRRYEQYF. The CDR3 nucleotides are TGTGCCAGCAGCTTAGTTTCCCGGAGGTACGAGCAGTACTTC.

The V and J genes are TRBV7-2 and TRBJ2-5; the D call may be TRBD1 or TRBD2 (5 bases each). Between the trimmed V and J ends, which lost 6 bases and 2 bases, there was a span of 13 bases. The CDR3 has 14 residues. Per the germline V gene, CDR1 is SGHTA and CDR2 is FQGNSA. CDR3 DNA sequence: TGTGCCAGCAGGAGGGGAATACTACAAGAGACCCAGTACTTC. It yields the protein CASRRGILQETQYF.

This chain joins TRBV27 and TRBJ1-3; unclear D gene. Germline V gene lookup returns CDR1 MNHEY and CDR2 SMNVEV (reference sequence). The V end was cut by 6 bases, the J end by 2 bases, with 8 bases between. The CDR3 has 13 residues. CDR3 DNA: TGTGCCAGCAGGGGGTCTCCTGGAAACACCATATATTTT. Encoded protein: CASRGSPGNTIYF.